This T cell receptor beta chain came from a study of OX40 agonist ivuxolimab in advanced cancers. Overall study findings and caveats: The work left the antigen specificity of expanded peripheral T cells undetermined.

The sample holds one count of this clone. Its antigen remains unknown. Using immunoSEQ multiplex PCR, the repertoire was profiled, and TCRdb retains in-frame clones only, with some absent. The data show more than 50,000 clones, around 86% seen once. This CDR3 is 15 amino acids long. Trimming took off 4 bases at V and 2 bases at J, with 13 bases between the two ends. CDR1 and CDR2 from the germline V gene are SGHAT and FQNNGV. The origin of this receptor is an adult with an advanced solid tumor such as melanoma, head and neck, liver or kidney cancer. The gene calls are TRBV11-2 and TRBJ2-3; a weak D match, TRBD2 (6 bases). Sample: CD4+ or CD8+ T cells sorted from blood, taken in a trial of the OX40 agonist ivuxolimab. The CDR3 DNA reads TGTGCCAGCAGCTCACCGGGACTGCACACAGATACGCAGTATTTT. This gives the protein CASSSPGLHTDTQYF.